The present TCR beta chain was sequenced within a study of blood T cell repertoires in COVID-19. Overall study context: PBMCs, B-cell-depleted T cells, or T cells were the source of the cDNA or gDNA that made up the material.

How the authors handled the data: Researchers report that nucleated cell counts were estimated from reference gene primer amplification. Assay: immunoSEQ multiplex PCR; the TCRdb copy retains only in-frame clones and omits some. Clonal size and the V and J genes are those of that table, whereas D and trimming came from the DNA. The table includes 300,000 to 400,000 clones, roughly 90% detected once. Trimming took 6 bases from V and 5 from J, leaving 7 bases between them. The CDR3 length is 11 residues. Germline lookup yields CDR1 MNHNY and CDR2 SVGAGI (reference sequence). Seattle-derived patients entered the study during active infection and were followed longitudinally.

The J gene is TRBJ1-1, the V gene TRBV6-6; D ambiguous. This sequence was found in a woman in her seventies with COVID-19, enrolled during active disease. The sequencing sample was made of peripheral blood. CDR3 in amino acids: CASSLTTEAFF. The CDR3 DNA follows: TGTGCCAGCAGCCTGACTACTGAAGCTTTCTTT.